The clone carrying this T cell receptor beta chain has ten or more counts. These data belong to a study of T-cell reconstitution after alpha-beta-depleted transplantation in children. Researchers prepared the TCRbeta library using unique molecular identifiers, the study reports. One entry per CDR3 protein results from TCRdb running MiXCR on the PCR reads. The sample contains approximately 350,000 distinct CDR3 sequences, about an eighth of which appear only once. The V gene's germline CDR1 is MNHEY and CDR2 SMNVEV (reference sequence). The length of the CDR3 is 14 residues. Trimming removed 3 bases at V and 7 bases at J, with 15 bases between.

The V call is TRBV27, the J call TRBJ2-5; D may be TRBD2 (5 bases). The clonotype originates from a human donor who donated a stem cell graft to a child with Fanconi anemia. The sample was PBMCs, taken from the stem cell graft. The CDR3 here is CASSFNPGSGTQYF. The CDR3 DNA reads as TGTGCCAGCAGTTTTAATCCTGGAAGCGGGACCCAGTACTTC.